This T cell receptor beta chain is drawn from a study of control samples from healthy donors and cancer patients (dated by TCRdb to 2020 to 2022). V was cut back by 0 bases and J by 4 bases, leaving a gap of 13 bases between them. CDR3 length: 16 amino acids, cysteine to phenylalanine. The retained sequence is limited to the CDR3, 48 bases, with the frame set at the first base. The germline V gene gives CDR1 as SGHNT and CDR2 as YENEEA. With regard to this clone: Its antigen is not yet known. Within one base of it there is no much larger clone, and no base qualities were kept.

The library was prepared using the immunoSEQ multiplex PCR assay. Imported from immuneACCESS, the table was reduced by TCRdb to in-frame sequences with V and J called. These copies leave out some clones; in studies compared against another copy, an unresolved V gene accounts for under half, and the cause of the remainder is not known. This sample lists fewer than 200,000 clones; around 90% were detected once. Together, the top ten hold just over 1.4% of the sample. The clonotype originates from a woman aged 50 to 60 in good health. Sequencing was carried out using blood. Rearrangement joined TRBV11-3 to TRBJ2-1; the D gene may be TRBD1 or TRBD2, since each aligns over 5 bases. CDR3 reads: CASSLDRRGGYNEQFF. Read as DNA, the sequence is TGTGCCAGCAGCTTAGATAGACGGGGCGGGTACAATGAGCAGTTCTTC.